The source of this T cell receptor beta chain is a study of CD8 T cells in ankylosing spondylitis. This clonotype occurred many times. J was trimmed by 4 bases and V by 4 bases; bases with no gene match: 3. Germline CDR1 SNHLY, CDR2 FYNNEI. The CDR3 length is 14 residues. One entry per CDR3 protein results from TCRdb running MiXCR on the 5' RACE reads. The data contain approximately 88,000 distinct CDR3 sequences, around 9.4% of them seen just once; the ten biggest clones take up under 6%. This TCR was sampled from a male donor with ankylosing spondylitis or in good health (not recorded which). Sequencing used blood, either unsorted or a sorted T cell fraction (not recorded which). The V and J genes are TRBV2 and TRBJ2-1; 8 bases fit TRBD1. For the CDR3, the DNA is TGTGCCAGCAGTGTCCAGGGGGCTTACAATGAGCAGTTCTTC. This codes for CASSVQGAYNEQFF.